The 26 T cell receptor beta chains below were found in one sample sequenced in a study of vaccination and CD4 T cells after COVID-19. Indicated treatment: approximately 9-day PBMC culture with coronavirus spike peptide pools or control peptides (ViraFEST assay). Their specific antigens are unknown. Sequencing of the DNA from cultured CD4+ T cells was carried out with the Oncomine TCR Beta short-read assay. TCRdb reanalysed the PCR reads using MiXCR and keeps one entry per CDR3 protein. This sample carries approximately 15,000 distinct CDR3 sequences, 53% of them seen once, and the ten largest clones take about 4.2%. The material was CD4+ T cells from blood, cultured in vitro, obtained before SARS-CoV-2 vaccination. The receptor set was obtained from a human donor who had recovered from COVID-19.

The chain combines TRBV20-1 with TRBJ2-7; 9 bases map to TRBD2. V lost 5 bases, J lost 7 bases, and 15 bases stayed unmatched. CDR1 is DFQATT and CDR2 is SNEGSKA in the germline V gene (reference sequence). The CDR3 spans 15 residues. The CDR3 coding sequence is TGCAGTGCTGGCCGCCCTACTAGCGGGTCCGGGGAGCAGTACTTC. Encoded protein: CSAGRPTSGSGEQYF.

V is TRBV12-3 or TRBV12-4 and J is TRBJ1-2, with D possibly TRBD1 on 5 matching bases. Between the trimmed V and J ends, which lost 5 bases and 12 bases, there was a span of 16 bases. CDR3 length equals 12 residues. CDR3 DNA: TGTGCCAGCAGTATCCGGGCCTGGGACGACACCTTC. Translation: CASSIRAWDDTF.

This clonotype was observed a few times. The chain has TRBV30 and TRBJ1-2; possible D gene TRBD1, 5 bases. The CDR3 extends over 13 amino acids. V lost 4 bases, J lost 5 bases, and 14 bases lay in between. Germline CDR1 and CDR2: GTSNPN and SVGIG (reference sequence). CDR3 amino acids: CAWTFRGTYGYTF. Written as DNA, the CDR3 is TGTGCCTGGACCTTCCGGGGGACTTATGGCTACACCTTC.

In nucleotides, the CDR3 is TGCAGCGTTGAAGGAATGGCGGGGGAGCAGTACTTC. Translated, it gives CSVEGMAGEQYF. The rearrangement joins TRBV29-1 to TRBJ2-7; tentatively, D is TRBD2 (6 bases). This CDR3 contains 12 residues. Germline CDR1 is SQVTM and CDR2 is ANQGSEA. The V end was cut by 1 base, the J end by 7 bases, with 11 bases between.

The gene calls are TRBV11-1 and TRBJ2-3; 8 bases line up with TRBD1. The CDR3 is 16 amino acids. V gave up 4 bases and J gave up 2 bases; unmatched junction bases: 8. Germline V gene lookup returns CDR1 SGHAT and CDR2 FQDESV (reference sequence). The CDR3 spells CASSYMGQVITDTQYF. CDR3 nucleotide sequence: TGTGCCAGCAGCTATATGGGACAGGTCATCACAGATACGCAGTATTTT.

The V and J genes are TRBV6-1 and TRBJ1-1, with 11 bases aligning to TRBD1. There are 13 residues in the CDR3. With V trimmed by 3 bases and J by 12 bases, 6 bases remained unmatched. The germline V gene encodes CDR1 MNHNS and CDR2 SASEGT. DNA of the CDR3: TGTGCCAGCAGTGACCGGGACAGGGGGATGTCTTTCTTT. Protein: CASSDRDRGMSFF.

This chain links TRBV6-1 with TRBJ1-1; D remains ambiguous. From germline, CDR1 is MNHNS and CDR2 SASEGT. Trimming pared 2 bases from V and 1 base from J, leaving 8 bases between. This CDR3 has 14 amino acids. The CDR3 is CASSELLWNTEAFF. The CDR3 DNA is TGTGCCAGCAGTGAATTATTATGGAACACTGAAGCTTTCTTT.

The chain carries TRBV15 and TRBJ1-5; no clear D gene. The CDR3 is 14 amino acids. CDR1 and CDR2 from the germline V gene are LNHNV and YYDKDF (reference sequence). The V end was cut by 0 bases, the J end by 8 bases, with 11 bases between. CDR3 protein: CATSREGPMEPQHF. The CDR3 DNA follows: TGTGCCACCAGCAGAGAAGGTCCTATGGAGCCCCAGCATTTT.

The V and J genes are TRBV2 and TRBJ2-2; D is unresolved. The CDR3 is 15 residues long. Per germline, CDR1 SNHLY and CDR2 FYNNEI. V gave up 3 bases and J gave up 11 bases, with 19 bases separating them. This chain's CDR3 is CASSESNAGRGELFF. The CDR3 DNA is TGTGCCAGCAGTGAGTCGAACGCCGGAAGAGGAGAGCTGTTTTTT.

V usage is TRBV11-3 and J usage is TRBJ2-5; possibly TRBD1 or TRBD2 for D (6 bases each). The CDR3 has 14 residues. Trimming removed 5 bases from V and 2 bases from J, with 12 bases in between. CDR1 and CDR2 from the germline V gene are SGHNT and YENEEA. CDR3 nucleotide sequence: TGTGCCAGCAGCGCCGGGGGCCAACAAGAGACCCAGTACTTC. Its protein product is CASSAGGQQETQYF. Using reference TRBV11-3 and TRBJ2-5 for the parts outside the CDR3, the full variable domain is EAGVVQSPRYKIIEKKQPVAFWCNPISGHNTLYWYLQNLGQGPELLIRYENEEAVDDSQLPKDRFSAERLKGVDSTLKIQPAELGDSAVYLCASSAGGQQETQYFGPGTRLLVL.

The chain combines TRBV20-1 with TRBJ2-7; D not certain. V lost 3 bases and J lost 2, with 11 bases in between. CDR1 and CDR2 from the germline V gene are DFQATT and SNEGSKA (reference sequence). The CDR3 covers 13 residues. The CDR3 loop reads CSARISVPYEQYF. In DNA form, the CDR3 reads TGCAGTGCTAGGATAAGCGTTCCCTACGAGCAGTACTTC.

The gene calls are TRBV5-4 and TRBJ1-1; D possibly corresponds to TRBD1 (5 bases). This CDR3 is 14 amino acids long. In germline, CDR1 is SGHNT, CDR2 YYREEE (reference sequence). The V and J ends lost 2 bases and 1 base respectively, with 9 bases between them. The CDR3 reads CASSFTQGNTEAFF. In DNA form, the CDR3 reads TGTGCCAGCAGCTTCACGCAGGGGAACACTGAAGCTTTCTTT.

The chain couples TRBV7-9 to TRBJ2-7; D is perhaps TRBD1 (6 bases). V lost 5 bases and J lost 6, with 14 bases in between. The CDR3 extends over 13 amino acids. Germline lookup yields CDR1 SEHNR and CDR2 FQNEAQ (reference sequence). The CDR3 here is CASSPSYRAEQYF. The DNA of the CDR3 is TGTGCCAGCAGCCCGAGTTACAGGGCCGAGCAGTACTTC.

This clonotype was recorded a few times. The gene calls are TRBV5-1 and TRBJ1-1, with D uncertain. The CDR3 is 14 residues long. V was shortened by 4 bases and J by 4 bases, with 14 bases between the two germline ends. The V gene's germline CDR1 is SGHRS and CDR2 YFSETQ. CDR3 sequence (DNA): TGCGCCAGCAGCCTGGATGTCCAGCTCACTGAAGCTTTCTTT. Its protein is CASSLDVQLTEAFF.

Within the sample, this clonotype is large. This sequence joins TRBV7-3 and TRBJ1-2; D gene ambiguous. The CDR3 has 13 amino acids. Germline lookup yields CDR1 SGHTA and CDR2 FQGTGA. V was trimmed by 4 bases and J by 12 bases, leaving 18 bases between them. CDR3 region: CASSSSATEVHTF. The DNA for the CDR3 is TGTGCCAGCAGCTCGAGCGCCACGGAGGTTCACACCTTC.

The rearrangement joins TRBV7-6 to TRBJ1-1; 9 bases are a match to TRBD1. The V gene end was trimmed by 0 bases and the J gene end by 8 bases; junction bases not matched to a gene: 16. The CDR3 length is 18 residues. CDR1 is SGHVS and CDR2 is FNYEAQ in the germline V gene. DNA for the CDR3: TGTGCCAGCAGCTTAGCAACCGCCAAACAGGGGGCAGGAAGGGAAGCTTTCTTT. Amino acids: CASSLATAKQGAGREAFF.

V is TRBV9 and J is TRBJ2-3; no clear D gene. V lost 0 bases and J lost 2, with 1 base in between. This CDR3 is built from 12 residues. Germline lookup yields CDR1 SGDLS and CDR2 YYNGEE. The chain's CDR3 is CASSVDTDTQYF. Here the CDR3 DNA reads TGTGCCAGCAGCGTAGACACAGATACGCAGTATTTT.

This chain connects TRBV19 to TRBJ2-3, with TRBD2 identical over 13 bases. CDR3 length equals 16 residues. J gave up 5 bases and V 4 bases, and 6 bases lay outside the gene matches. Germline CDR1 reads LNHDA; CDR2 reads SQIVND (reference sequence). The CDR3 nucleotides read TGTGCCAGTAGTAGGGCGACTAGCGGGGGGATAGATACGCAGTATTTT. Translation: CASSRATSGGIDTQYF.

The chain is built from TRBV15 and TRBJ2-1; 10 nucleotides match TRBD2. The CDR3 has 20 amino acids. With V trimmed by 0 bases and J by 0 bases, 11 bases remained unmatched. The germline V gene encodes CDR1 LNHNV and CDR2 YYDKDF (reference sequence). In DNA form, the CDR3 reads TGTGCCACCAGCAGAGAACCCCTTTCCACTAGCGGGGCCTCCTACAATGAGCAGTTCTTC. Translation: CATSREPLSTSGASYNEQFF.

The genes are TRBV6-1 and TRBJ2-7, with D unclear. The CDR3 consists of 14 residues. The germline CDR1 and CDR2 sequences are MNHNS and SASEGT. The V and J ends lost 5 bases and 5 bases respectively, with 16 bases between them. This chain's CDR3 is CASSQGRARNEQYF. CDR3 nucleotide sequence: TGTGCCAGCAGTCAAGGACGGGCTCGGAACGAGCAGTACTTC.

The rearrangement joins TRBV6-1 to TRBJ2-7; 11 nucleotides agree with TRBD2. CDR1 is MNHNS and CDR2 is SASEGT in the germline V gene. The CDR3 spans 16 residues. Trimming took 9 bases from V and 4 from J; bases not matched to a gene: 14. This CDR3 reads CASSLNSGRASYEQYF. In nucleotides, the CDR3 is TGTGCCAGTTCCTTAAATAGCGGGAGGGCTTCTTACGAGCAGTACTTC.

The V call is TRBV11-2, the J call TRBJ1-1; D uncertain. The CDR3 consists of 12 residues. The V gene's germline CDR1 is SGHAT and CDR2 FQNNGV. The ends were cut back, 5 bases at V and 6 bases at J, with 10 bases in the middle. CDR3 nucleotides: TGTGCCAGCAGCCTGGGCACCCCTGAAGCTTTCTTT. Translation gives CASSLGTPEAFF.

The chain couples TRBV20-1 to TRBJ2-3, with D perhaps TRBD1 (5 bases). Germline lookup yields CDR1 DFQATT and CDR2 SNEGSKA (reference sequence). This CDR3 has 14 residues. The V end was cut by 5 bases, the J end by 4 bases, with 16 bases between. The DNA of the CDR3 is TGCAGTGCTGCAGGGCCCACAGCCGCAGATACGCAGTATTTT. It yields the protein CSAAGPTAADTQYF.

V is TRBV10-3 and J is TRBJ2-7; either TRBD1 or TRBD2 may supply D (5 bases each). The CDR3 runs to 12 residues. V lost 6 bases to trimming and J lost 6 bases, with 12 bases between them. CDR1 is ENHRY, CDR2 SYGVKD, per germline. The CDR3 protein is CAISEGRAEQYF. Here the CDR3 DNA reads TGTGCCATCAGCGAGGGACGGGCCGAGCAGTACTTC.

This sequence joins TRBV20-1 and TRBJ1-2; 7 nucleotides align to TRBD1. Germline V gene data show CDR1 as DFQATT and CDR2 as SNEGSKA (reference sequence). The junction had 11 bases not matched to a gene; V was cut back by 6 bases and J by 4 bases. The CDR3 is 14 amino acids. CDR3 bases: TGCAGTGCGAGGGATGGACAGGCGGTCTATGGCTACACCTTC. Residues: CSARDGQAVYGYTF.

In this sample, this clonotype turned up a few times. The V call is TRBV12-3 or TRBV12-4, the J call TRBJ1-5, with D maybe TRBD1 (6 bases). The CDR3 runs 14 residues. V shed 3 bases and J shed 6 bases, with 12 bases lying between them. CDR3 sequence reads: CASSFKDSRQPQHF. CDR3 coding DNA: TGTGCCAGCAGTTTTAAGGACAGTCGTCAGCCCCAGCATTTT.